These 27 T cell receptor beta chains came from one sample sequenced in a study of T cells in pancreatic ductal adenocarcinoma. Sequenced by immunoSEQ multiplex PCR; TCRdb stores in-frame clones only, minus some. Among fewer than 5,000 clones, 68% were seen once, and the ten largest hold roughly 14%. Selected pancreatic ductal adenocarcinoma patients had undergone surgery without neoadjuvant therapy. Input material: pancreatic tumor tissue. These TCRs come from a human donor with pancreatic ductal adenocarcinoma.

The chain joins TRBV6-9 to TRBJ2-7; tentatively, D is TRBD2 (5 bases). Deletions cut 2 bases from V and 4 bases from J, with 21 bases between. This CDR3 spans 17 amino acids. The germline V gene has CDR1 MNHGY and CDR2 SVAAGI. The CDR3 sequence is CASSYPLCTRVGYEQYF. The CDR3 nucleotides are TGTGCCAGCAGTTATCCGTTATGCACGAGGGTAGGGTACGAGCAGTACTTC.

The V and J genes are TRBV7-2 and TRBJ2-4, with D tentatively TRBD1 or TRBD2 (5 bases each). V was pared by 2 bases and J by 4 bases, with 15 bases between. This CDR3 spans 16 amino acids. CDR1 and CDR2 from the germline V gene are SGHTA and FQGNSA. CDR3 sequence: CASSLWDGILKNIQYF. The CDR3 coding sequence is TGTGCCAGCAGCTTATGGGACGGAATCCTTAAAAACATTCAGTACTTC.

The V gene is TRBV5-4, the J gene TRBJ2-7, with D possibly called TRBD1 or TRBD2 (5 bases each). The V gene's germline CDR1 is SGHNT and CDR2 YYREEE (reference sequence). This CDR3 is built from 13 residues. V dropped 4 bases and J dropped 3 bases, with 11 bases sitting between them. The CDR3 loop reads CASSTGPHYEQYF. In nucleotides, the CDR3 is TGTGCCAGCAGCACGGGACCGCACTACGAGCAGTACTTC.

The chain joins TRBV9 to TRBJ2-3, with D possibly TRBD2 on 7 matching bases. The CDR3 is 15 residues long. V was clipped by 0 bases and J by 4 bases, with 12 bases between them. Looked up from germline, CDR1 is SGDLS and CDR2 is YYNGEE. This CDR3 reads CASSVVGGAADTQYF. In DNA, the CDR3 is TGTGCCAGCAGCGTAGTTGGGGGGGCCGCAGATACGCAGTATTTT.

The rearrangement joins TRBV7-2 to TRBJ1-3; no firm D call. Trimming removed 4 bases at V and 0 bases at J, with 7 bases between. Germline assignment: CDR1 SGHTA and CDR2 FQGNSA. The CDR3 covers 14 residues. DNA for the CDR3: TGTGCCAGCAGCTGGCGGAGCTCTGGAAACACCATATATTTT. It yields the protein CASSWRSSGNTIYF. The full variable domain, its missing parts supplied by reference TRBV7-2 and TRBJ1-3, is GAGVSQSPSNKVTEKGKDVELRCDPISGHTALYWYRQSLGQGLEFLIYFQGNSAPDKSGLPSDRFSAERTGGSVSTLTIQRTQQEDSAVYLCASSWRSSGNTIYFGEGSWLTVV.

This chain connects TRBV9 to TRBJ1-2; D may be TRBD1 (6 bases). This CDR3 comprises 17 residues. V was cut by 0 bases and J by 7 bases, with 22 bases left in between. Per the germline V gene, CDR1 is SGDLS and CDR2 is YYNGEE. The CDR3 sequence: CASSVGPRTEQGGGYTF. CDR3 sequence (DNA): TGTGCCAGCAGCGTAGGTCCCCGGACAGAGCAGGGCGGTGGCTACACCTTC.

The chain links TRBV21-1 to TRBJ2-1; the table's D call TRBD1 went unverified against the DNA. TRBV21-1 is a listed pseudogene. The CDR3 length is 19 residues. Written as DNA, the CDR3 is TGTGCCAGCAGCAAAGGGGGATGGTCAGGGCAAAGCTCCTACAATGAGCAGTTCTTC. This sequence encodes CASSKGGWSGQSSYNEQFF.

The V call is TRBV6-1, the J call TRBJ1-5; D remains unclear. From germline, CDR1 is MNHNS and CDR2 SASEGT. The CDR3 is 13 residues long. V was cut by 1 base and J by 7 bases, with 8 bases left in between. The CDR3 reads CASSEGVGQPQHF. In nucleotides, the CDR3 is TGTGCCAGCAGTGAAGGGGTCGGCCAGCCCCAGCATTTT.

The chain links TRBV18 to TRBJ1-3; 10 bases match TRBD1. V was clipped by 4 bases and J by 2 bases; unmatched bases: 2. The CDR3 has 15 amino acids. Germline-derived CDR1 and CDR2 are KGHSH and LQKENI. The chain's CDR3 is CASSRDRGTGNTIYF. CDR3 sequence (DNA): TGTGCCAGCTCACGGGACAGGGGAACTGGAAACACCATATATTTT.

The chain uses TRBV2 and TRBJ2-3; D unclear. The CDR3 extends over 13 amino acids. Germline CDR1 SNHLY, CDR2 FYNNEI. V was pared by 6 bases and J by 0 bases, with 7 bases between. The CDR3, as DNA: TGTGCCAGCAGCTCTACTAGCACAGATACGCAGTATTTT. This translates into CASSSTSTDTQYF.

This sequence joins TRBV13 and TRBJ2-3; 8 bases line up with TRBD2. With 5 bases clipped from V and 0 bases from J, the junction kept 7 bases outside the gene matches. The CDR3 has 16 amino acids. Germline V lookup: CDR1 PRHDT, CDR2 FYEKMQ (reference sequence). CDR3 DNA sequence: TGTGCCAGCAGCCCCTATAGCGGGACTAGCACAGATACGCAGTATTTT. Translated, it gives CASSPYSGTSTDTQYF. Combining the CDR3 with reference TRBV13 and TRBJ2-3 gives the whole variable domain AAGVIQSPRHLIKEKRETATLKCYPIPRHDTVYWYQQGPGQDPQFLISFYEKMQSDKGSIPDRFSAQQFSDYHSELNMSSLELGDSALYFCASSPYSGTSTDTQYFGPGTRLTVL.

This clone came up once. The chain is built from TRBV10-3 and TRBJ2-1; 11 nucleotides match TRBD1. Germline values: CDR1 ENHRY, CDR2 SYGVKD. The V segment lost 4 bases and the J segment 7 bases; nucleotides outside the gene matches: 3. The CDR3 totals 14 residues. Here the CDR3 DNA reads TGTGCCATCAGTGGGACAGGGGGCGGAAATGAGCAGTTCTTC. Its translation is CAISGTGGGNEQFF.

The CDR3 here is CAWRAGANVLTF. Written as DNA, the CDR3 is TGTGCCTGGAGAGCTGGGGCCAACGTCCTGACTTTC. The chain couples TRBV30 to TRBJ2-6, with no clear D. CDR3 size: 12 residues. Trimming took 3 bases from V and 2 from J, leaving 2 bases between them. Germline assignment: CDR1 GTSNPN and CDR2 SVGIG (reference sequence).

This chain links TRBV20-1 with TRBJ2-1; no clear D gene. The CDR3 totals 11 residues. Deletions cut 1 base from V and 9 bases from J, with 7 bases between. CDR1 and CDR2 from the germline V gene are DFQATT and SNEGSKA (reference sequence). The CDR3 DNA reads TGCAGTGCTAGAGGTTATACTGAGCAGTTCTTC. Residues: CSARGYTEQFF.

The gene calls are TRBV7-6 and TRBJ1-2; a weak D match, TRBD1 (5 bases). This CDR3 comprises 14 residues. Germline loops: CDR1 SGHVS, CDR2 FNYEAQ. V was shortened by 0 bases and J by 5 bases, with 10 bases between the two germline ends. The CDR3 loop reads CASSLAQGWYGYTF. The CDR3 bases are TGTGCCAGCAGCTTAGCTCAGGGTTGGTATGGCTACACCTTC. Based on the CDR3 plus reference TRBV7-6 and TRBJ1-2, the full variable domain is GAGVSQSPRYKVTKRGQDVALRCDPISGHVSLYWYRQALGQGPEFLTYFNYEAQQDKSGLPNDRFSAERPEGSISTLTIQRTEQRDSAMYRCASSLAQGWYGYTFGSGTRLTVV.

This clone was recorded a few times. The rearrangement joins TRBV27 to TRBJ2-7, with 7 nucleotides matching TRBD2. The CDR3 is made up of 16 amino acids. Germline V lookup: CDR1 MNHEY, CDR2 SMNVEV (reference sequence). With 7 bases clipped from V and 2 bases from J, the junction kept 14 bases outside the gene matches. The CDR3 region is CASKFGGRAGPYEQYF. Here the CDR3 DNA reads TGTGCCAGCAAATTCGGAGGGAGGGCCGGGCCCTACGAGCAGTACTTC.

There are a few counts of this clone. The V gene is TRBV7-5, the J gene TRBJ2-3; TRBD2, as called in the table, went unchecked against the DNA. TRBV7-5 is a known pseudogene. The CDR3 spans 12 residues. CDR3 bases: TGTGTCAGAAGCCCGTTAGTCGGTACGCAGTATTTT. Its translation is CVRSPLVGTQYF.

The rearrangement joins TRBV6-6 to TRBJ2-7; D perhaps matches TRBD1 (5 bases). Germline V lookup: CDR1 MNHNY, CDR2 SVGAGI (reference sequence). V lost 8 bases to trimming and J lost 0 bases, with 8 bases between them. The CDR3 contains 12 residues. The CDR3 is CASQGSSYEQYF. CDR3 in DNA: TGTGCCAGCCAGGGTAGCTCCTACGAGCAGTACTTC.

For the CDR3, the DNA is TGTGCCAGTAGTATTCCCACAGGGGCACCCCAGCATTTT. This gives the protein CASSIPTGAPQHF. The chain links TRBV19 to TRBJ1-5, with 7 bases that match TRBD1. The junction had 6 bases not matched to a gene; V was cut back by 3 bases and J by 10 bases. The CDR3 covers 13 residues. From germline, CDR1 is LNHDA and CDR2 SQIVND (reference sequence).

J is TRBJ2-1 and V is TRBV2; D may be TRBD1 (6 bases). The V end was cut by 1 base, the J end by 0 bases, with 16 bases between. CDR1 is SNHLY, CDR2 FYNNEI, per germline. The CDR3 has 18 residues. CDR3 amino acids: CASSEVRTVVRSYNEQFF. CDR3 nucleotide sequence: TGTGCCAGCAGTGAAGTTAGGACAGTGGTCCGCTCCTACAATGAGCAGTTCTTC.

The chain links TRBV28 to TRBJ1-4, with TRBD1 matching over 7 bases. This CDR3 is 16 amino acids long. CDR1 is MDHEN and CDR2 is SYDVKM in the germline V gene. Trimming removed 3 bases from V and 1 base from J; junction bases left unmatched: 5. The CDR3 nucleotides read TGTGCCAGCAGTTTCGAGGGGGCCCAAACTAATGAAAAACTGTTTTTT. It yields the protein CASSFEGAQTNEKLFF.

This clone was observed a few times. The genes are TRBV30 and TRBJ2-5, with unresolved D. The CDR3 runs 14 residues. V was clipped by 2 bases and J by 5 bases, with 15 bases between them. In germline, CDR1 is GTSNPN, CDR2 SVGIG (reference sequence). The DNA for the CDR3 is TGTGCCTGGAGTACGGAAGGGCCGCGGGAGACCCAGTACTTC. The encoded protein is CAWSTEGPRETQYF.

By proportion, this clone is medium-sized. The chain recombines TRBV30 with TRBJ2-1; D unresolved. Between the trimmed V and J ends, which lost 4 bases and 0 bases, there was a span of 13 bases. The CDR3 spans 15 residues. Per the germline V gene, CDR1 is GTSNPN and CDR2 is SVGIG (reference sequence). Here the CDR3 reads CAWKAGVSSYNEQFF. The CDR3 DNA reads TGTGCCTGGAAGGCTGGCGTTAGCTCCTACAATGAGCAGTTCTTC.

The rearrangement joins TRBV2 to TRBJ2-2; D is ambiguous. The CDR3 loop spans 17 amino acids. Germline loops: CDR1 SNHLY, CDR2 FYNNEI. V shed 4 bases and J shed 1 base, with 16 bases lying between them. In DNA form, the CDR3 reads TGTGCCAGCAGTGGTAGCCCCCGTAGCTTGAACACCGGGGAGCTGTTTTTT. Translation: CASSGSPRSLNTGELFF.

This chain uses TRBV21-1 with TRBJ2-3. TRBV21-1 is shown as a pseudogene. The CDR3 contains 12 residues. Here the CDR3 DNA reads TGTGCCAGCAGGTACCACACAGATACGCAGTATTTT. Translating gives CASRYHTDTQYF.

By sample fraction, this clone is medium-sized. Relative to the germline gene, one junction end is altered; a read error may explain this. V usage is TRBV20-1 and J usage is TRBJ2-3; perhaps TRBD2 as D (6 bases). Germline CDR1 reads DFQATT; CDR2 reads SNEGSKA (reference sequence). CDR3 length equals 11 residues. The CDR3 spells CSSSDSYTQYF. The CDR3, as DNA: TGCAGTTCTAGCGATTCATATACGCAGTATTTT.

This rearrangement joins TRBV5-8 to TRBJ1-5, with 9 positions matching TRBD1. The CDR3 totals 16 residues. In germline, CDR1 is SGHTS, CDR2 YDEGEE. V trimming: 1 base; J trimming: 7 bases; junction bases outside the gene matches: 9. For the CDR3, the DNA is TGTGCCAGCAGCTTGTCGGCCGGGACAGGGAGCCAGCCCCAGCATTTT. It translates to CASSLSAGTGSQPQHF.